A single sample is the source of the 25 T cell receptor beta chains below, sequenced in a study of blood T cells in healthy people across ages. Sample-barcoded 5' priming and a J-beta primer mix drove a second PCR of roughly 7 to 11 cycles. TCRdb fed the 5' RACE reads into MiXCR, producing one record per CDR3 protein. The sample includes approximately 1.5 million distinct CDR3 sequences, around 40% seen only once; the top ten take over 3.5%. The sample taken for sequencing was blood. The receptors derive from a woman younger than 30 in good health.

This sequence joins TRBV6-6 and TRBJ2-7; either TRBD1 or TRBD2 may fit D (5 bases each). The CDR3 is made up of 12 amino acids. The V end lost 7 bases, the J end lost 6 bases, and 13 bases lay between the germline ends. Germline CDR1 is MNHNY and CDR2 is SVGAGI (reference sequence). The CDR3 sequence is CASTLEGCEQYF. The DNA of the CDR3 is TGTGCCAGCACCCTCGAGGGGTGCGAGCAGTACTTC.

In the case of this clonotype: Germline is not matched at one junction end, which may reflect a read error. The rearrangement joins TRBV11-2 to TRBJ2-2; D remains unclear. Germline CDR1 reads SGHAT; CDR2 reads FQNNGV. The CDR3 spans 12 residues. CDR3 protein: CTSSLTTGELFF. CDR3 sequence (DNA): TGTACCAGCAGCCTCACAACCGGGGAGCTGTTTTTT. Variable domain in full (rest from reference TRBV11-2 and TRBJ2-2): EAGVAQSPRYKIIEKRQSVAFWCNPISGHATLYWYQQILGQGPKLLIQFQNNGVVDDSQLPKDRFSAERLKGVDSTLKIQPAKLEDSAVYLCTSSLTTGELFFGEGSRLTVL.

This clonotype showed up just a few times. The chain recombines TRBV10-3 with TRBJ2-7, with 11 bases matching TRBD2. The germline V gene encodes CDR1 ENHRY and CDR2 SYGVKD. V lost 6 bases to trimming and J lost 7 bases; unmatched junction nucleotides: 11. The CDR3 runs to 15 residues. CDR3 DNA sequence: TGTGCCATCAGGACTAGCGGGATGAGTGGCAATGAGCAGTACTTC. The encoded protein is CAIRTSGMSGNEQYF.

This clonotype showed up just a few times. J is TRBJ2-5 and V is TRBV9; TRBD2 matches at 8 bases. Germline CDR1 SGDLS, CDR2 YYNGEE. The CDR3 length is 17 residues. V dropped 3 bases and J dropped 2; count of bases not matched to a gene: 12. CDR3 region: CASSALPVIAGQETQYF. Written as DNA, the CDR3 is TGTGCCAGCAGCGCCCTTCCAGTGATAGCGGGGCAAGAGACCCAGTACTTC.

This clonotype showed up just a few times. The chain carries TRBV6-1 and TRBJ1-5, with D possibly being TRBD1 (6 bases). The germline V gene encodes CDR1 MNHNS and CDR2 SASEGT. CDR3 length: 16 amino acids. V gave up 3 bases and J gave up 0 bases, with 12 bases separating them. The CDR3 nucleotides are TGTGCCAGCAGTGATTTCTCAGGGGATAGCAATCAGCCCCAGCATTTT. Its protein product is CASSDFSGDSNQPQHF.

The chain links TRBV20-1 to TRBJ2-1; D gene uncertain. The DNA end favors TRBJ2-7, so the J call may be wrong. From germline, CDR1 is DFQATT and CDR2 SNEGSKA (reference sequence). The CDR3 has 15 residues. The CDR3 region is CSAGDPSLSYNEQYF. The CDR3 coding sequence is TGCAGTGCTGGGGATCCGTCCCTCTCCTACAATGAGCAGTACTTC.

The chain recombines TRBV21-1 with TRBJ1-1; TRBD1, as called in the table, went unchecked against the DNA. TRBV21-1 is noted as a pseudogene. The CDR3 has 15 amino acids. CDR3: CASSKPGGANTEAFF. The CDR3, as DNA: TGTGCCAGCAGCAAGCCCGGGGGCGCGAACACTGAAGCTTTCTTT.

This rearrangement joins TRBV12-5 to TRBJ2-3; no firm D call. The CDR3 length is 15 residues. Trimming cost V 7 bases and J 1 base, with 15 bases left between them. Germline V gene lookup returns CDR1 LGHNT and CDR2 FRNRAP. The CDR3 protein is CASAPGRAGTDTQYF. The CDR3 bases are TGTGCTAGTGCCCCCGGCCGGGCGGGCACAGATACGCAGTATTTT. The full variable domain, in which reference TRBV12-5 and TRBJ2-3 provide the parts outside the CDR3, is DARVTQTPRHKVTEMGQEVTMRCQPILGHNTVFWYRQTMMQGLELLAYFRNRAPLDDSGMPKDRFSAEMPDATLATLKIQPSEPRDSAVYFCASAPGRAGTDTQYFGPGTRLTVL.

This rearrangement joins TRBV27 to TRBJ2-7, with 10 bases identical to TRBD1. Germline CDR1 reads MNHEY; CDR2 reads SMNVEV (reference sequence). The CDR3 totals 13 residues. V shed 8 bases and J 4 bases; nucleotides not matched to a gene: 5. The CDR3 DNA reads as TGTGCCAGCGGCGGGACAGGGGCTTACGAGCAGTACTTC. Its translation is CASGGTGAYEQYF.

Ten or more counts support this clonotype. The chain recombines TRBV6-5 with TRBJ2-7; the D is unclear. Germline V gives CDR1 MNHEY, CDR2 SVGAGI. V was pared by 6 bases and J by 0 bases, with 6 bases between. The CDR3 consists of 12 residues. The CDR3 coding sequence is TGTGCCAGCAGAGGTAGCTCCTACGAGCAGTACTTC. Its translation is CASRGSSYEQYF.

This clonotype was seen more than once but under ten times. CDR3 in DNA: TGTGCCAGCAGCCGCGGACTCAATGAGCAGTTCTTC. This gives the protein CASSRGLNEQFF. The chain recombines TRBV7-2 with TRBJ2-1; possible D gene TRBD2, 5 bases. The CDR3 runs to 12 residues. Trimming stripped 5 bases from V and 6 bases from J, with 8 bases between. Per germline, CDR1 SGHTA and CDR2 FQGNSA.

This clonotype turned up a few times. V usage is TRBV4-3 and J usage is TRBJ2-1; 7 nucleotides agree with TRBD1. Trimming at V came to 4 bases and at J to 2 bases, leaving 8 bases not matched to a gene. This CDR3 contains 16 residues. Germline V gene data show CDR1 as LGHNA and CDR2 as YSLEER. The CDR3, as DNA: TGCGCCAGCAGCCCCAGGGACAGCGGCCCCTACAATGAGCAGTTCTTC. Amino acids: CASSPRDSGPYNEQFF.

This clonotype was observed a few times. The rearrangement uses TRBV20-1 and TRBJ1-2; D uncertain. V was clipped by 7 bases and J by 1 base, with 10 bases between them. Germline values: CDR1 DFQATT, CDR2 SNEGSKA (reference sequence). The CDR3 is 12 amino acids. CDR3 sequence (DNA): TGCAGTGGCCAGAAGGATAACTATGGCTACACCTTC. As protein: CSGQKDNYGYTF.

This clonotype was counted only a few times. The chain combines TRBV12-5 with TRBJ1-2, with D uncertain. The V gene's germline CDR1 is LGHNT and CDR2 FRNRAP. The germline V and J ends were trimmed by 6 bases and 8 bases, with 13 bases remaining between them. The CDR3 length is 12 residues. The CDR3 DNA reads TGTGCTAGTGGCACGCCCCTCGGAGGCTACACCTTC. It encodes CASGTPLGGYTF.

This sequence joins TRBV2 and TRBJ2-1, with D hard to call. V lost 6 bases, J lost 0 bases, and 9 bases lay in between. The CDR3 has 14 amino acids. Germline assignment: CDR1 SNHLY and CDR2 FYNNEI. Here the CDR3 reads CASRPASSYNEQFF. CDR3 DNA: TGTGCCAGCAGGCCCGCGAGCTCCTACAATGAGCAGTTCTTC.

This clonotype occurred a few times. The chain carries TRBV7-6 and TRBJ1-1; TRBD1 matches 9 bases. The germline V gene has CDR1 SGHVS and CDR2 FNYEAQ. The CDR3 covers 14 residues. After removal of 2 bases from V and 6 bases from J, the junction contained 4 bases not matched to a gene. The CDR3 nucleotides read TGTGCCAGCAGCTTACGGGACAGGGTTGCTGAAGCTTTCTTT. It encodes CASSLRDRVAEAFF.

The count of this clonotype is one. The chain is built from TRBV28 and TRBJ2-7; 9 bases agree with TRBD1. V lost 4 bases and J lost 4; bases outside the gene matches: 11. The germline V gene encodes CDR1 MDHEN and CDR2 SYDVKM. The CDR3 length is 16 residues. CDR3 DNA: TGTGCCAGCAGTTCCTTCTCGGGACAGGGCAGTTACGAGCAGTACTTC. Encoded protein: CASSSFSGQGSYEQYF.

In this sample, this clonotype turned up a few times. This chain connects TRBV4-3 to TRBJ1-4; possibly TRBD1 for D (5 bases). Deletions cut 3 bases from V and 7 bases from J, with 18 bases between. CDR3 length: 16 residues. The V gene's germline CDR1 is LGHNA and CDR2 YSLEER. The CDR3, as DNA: TGCGCCAGCAGCCATGAGGGGCCCGGGGGTAGTGAAAAACTGTTTTTT. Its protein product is CASSHEGPGGSEKLFF.

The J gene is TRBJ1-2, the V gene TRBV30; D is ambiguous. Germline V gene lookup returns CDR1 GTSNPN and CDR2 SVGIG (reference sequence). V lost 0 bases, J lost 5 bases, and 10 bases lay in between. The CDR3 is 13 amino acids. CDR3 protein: CAWSVSFGYGYTF. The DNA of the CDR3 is TGTGCCTGGAGTGTGTCTTTTGGGTATGGCTACACCTTC.

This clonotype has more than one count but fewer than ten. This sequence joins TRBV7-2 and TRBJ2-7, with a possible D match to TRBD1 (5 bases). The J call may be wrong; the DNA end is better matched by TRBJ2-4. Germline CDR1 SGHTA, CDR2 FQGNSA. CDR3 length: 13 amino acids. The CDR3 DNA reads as TGTGCCAGCAGCTTAGAGGGGTTGAACATTCAGTACTTC. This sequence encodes CASSLEGLNIQYF.

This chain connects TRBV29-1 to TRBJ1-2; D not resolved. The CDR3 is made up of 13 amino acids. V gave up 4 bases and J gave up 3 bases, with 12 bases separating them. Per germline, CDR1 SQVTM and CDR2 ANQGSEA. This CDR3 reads CSVAHRQHYGYTF. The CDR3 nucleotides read TGCAGCGTTGCTCATCGGCAGCACTATGGCTACACCTTC.

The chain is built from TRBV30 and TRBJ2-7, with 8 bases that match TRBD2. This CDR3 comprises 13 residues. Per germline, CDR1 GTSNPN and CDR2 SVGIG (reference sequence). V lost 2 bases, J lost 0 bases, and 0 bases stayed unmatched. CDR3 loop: CAWSRGGSYEQYF. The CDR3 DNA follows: TGTGCCTGGAGTCGGGGGGGCTCCTACGAGCAGTACTTC.

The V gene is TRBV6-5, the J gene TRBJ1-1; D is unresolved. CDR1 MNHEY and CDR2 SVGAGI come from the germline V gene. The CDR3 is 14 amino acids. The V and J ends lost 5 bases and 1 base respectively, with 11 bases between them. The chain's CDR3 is CASSRRRGNTEAFF. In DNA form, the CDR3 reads TGTGCCAGCAGTCGTAGGCGAGGGAACACTGAAGCTTTCTTT.

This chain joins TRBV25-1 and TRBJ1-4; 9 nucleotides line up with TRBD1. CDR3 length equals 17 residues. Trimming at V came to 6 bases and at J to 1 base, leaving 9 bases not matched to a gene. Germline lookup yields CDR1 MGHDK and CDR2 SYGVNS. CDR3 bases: TGTGCCAGCAGCCGCTCACAGGGGGCGCGAACTAATGAAAAACTGTTTTTT. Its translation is CASSRSQGARTNEKLFF.

The DNA for the CDR3 is TGTGCCAGCAGCCCCGGGACTAGCGGAGGGACTCCAGATACGCAGTATTTT. This encodes CASSPGTSGGTPDTQYF. V is TRBV6-2 or TRBV6-3 and J is TRBJ2-3; 11 bases align to TRBD2. Germline CDR1 and CDR2: MNHEY and SVGEGT. With V trimmed by 6 bases and J by 4 bases, 12 bases remained unmatched. The CDR3 covers 17 residues.